A selection of T cell receptor beta chains follows, all from one sample in a study of identical twins. TCRdb re-analysed the 5' RACE reads in MiXCR, keeping a single row per CDR3 protein. There are about 220,000 distinct CDR3 sequences in the sample; over 8% occur only once, and 5% to 6% lies in the top ten. Material: memory (CD45RO+) T cells sorted from blood. The receptors come from a young woman in good health. Both conserved end residues are trimmed from each CDR3.

len	v_gene	j_gene	CDR3aa
15	TRBV11-3	TRBJ2-5	ASSFEGASGEGETQY
14	TRBV20-1	TRBJ2-4	SAGTRLEYAKNIQY
13	TRBV20-1	TRBJ2-3	SARALVGSGDTQY
11	TRBV20-1	TRBJ2-7	SARVEGTGEQY
11	TRBV5-6	TRBJ2-5	ASSLGIPETQY
13	TRBV7-9	TRBJ1-2	ASSDPTIINYGYT
11	TRBV25-1	TRBJ2-7	ASSGGGTYEQY
11	TRBV20-1	TRBJ2-1	SASSVLNNEQF
13	TRBV7-2	TRBJ2-5	ASTLIGTSQETQY
11	TRBV6-2/TRBV6-3	TRBJ2-7	ASSYFGVYEQY
10	TRBV5-1	TRBJ2-5	ASSLEGETQY
15	TRBV3-1	TRBJ2-5	ASSQEWGGTYQETQY
12	TRBV5-1	TRBJ1-3	ASSPGQAGNTIY
13	TRBV11-2	TRBJ2-1	ASSFRLAGYNEQF
15	TRBV5-6	TRBJ2-1	ASSLPPGLAGSHEQF
13	TRBV7-2	TRBJ2-3	ASRLQGRIWDTQY
14	TRBV6-5	TRBJ2-2	ASSYSRSKATGELF
11	TRBV7-9	TRBJ1-1	ASSYPTSPGDL
11	TRBV5-1	TRBJ2-7	ASSLGVRGEQY
11	TRBV6-5	TRBJ2-7	ASSYYRANEQY
13	TRBV20-1	TRBJ2-2	SARKSPGVTGELF
12	TRBV14	TRBJ2-1	ASSHRDFPNEQF
13	TRBV6-1	TRBJ2-7	ASSPVGGNAYEQY
11	TRBV29-1	TRBJ2-7	SVERTGPYEQY
11	TRBV11-3	TRBJ1-2	ASSLNVGVGYT
13	TRBV3-1	TRBJ2-1	ASSQDLARSDEQF
11	TRBV5-1	TRBJ1-4	ASSRDRGEKLF
15	TRBV12-3/TRBV12-4	TRBJ2-1	ASSLARSANSYNEQF
15	TRBV4-1	TRBJ2-1	ASSQASGSLGRNEQF
12	TRBV10-3	TRBJ2-5	AIKAGTQEETQY
11	TRBV12-3/TRBV12-4	TRBJ1-2	ASSLKRGYGYT
11	TRBV20-1	TRBJ1-2	SAPTTELVGYT
10	TRBV20-1	TRBJ1-1	SVRPGAREAF
11	TRBV20-1	TRBJ1-3	SAPTASGNTIY
15	TRBV7-9	TRBJ1-2	ASSLGFPGLENYGYT
10	TRBV7-9	TRBJ1-1	ASSLTQTEAF
11	TRBV20-1	TRBJ2-1	SAHPPAYNEQF
13	TRBV27	TRBJ2-7	ASRARGRYSYEQY
13	TRBV5-5	TRBJ1-1	ASSYRDRNPRKAF
9	TRBV10-3	TRBJ2-1	ATAGYNEQF
13	TRBV13	TRBJ2-3	ASSLTGIYTDTQY
12	TRBV29-1	TRBJ2-7	SVVGSGAAYEQY
14	TRBV20-1	TRBJ2-7	SASVLVGTSGTEQY
10	TRBV11-2	TRBJ1-2	ASSPSQWGYT
12	TRBV5-1	TRBJ2-5	ASSGGASRETQY
15	TRBV5-6	TRBJ2-1	ASSLLSGFSSYNEQF
10	TRBV29-1	TRBJ2-7	SVGDRGYEQY
13	TRBV19	TRBJ1-5	ASSGVHGSNQPQH
14	TRBV6-1	TRBJ1-5	ASSRDRTYSNQPQH
13	TRBV2	TRBJ2-1	ASRELAGLNNEQF
14	TRBV6-1	TRBJ2-7	ASSRTRLAGAREQY
12	TRBV3-1	TRBJ2-3	ASSQAGGTDTQY
9	TRBV2	TRBJ1-1	AGVGNTEAF
13	TRBV14	TRBJ1-2	ASSLTDRANYGYT
12	TRBV3-1	TRBJ2-1	ASSQPGQNNEQF
10	TRBV10-3	TRBJ2-7	AISEGYQEQY
18	TRBV20-1	TRBJ2-6	SARATPQGTPRTGANVLT
15	TRBV19	TRBJ2-1	ASRGRGGGASYNEQF
13	TRBV5-1	TRBJ2-2	ASSLAGSVTGELF
12	TRBV5-4	TRBJ2-1	ASSSRLAPSEQF